This paragraph covers one T cell receptor beta chain sequence. The data were taken from a study of blood T cell repertoires in COVID-19. Study summary: Acute and convalescent COVID-19 specimens originated in the United States, Italy and Spain.

How the authors handled the data: Reference gene primers were amplified, and this amplification served to estimate nucleated cell counts. Data came from immunoSEQ multiplex PCR; TCRdb stores just in-frame clones and leaves some out. V and J calls and clone size are copied from that table; D and trimming were computed from the DNA. In the table there are under 200,000 clones, about 82% of which are singletons. CDR1 and CDR2 (germline): SGHVS, FNYEAQ. Trimming took off 5 bases at V and 4 bases at J, with 11 bases between the two ends. This CDR3 spans 13 amino acids. V and J are TRBV7-6 and TRBJ1-1, with no clear D. The TCR was taken from a woman aged 25 to 45 with acute or convalescent COVID-19. The specimen was peripheral blood. In DNA, the CDR3 is TGTGCCAGCAGCCCTAGTCCCTCCACTGAAGCTTTCTTT. This translates into CASSPSPSTEAFF. The whole variable domain, filled in from reference TRBV7-6 and TRBJ1-1, reads GAGVSQSPRYKVTKRGQDVALRCDPISGHVSLYWYRQALGQGPEFLTYFNYEAQQDKSGLPNDRFSAERPEGSISTLTIQRTEQRDSAMYRCASSPSPSTEAFFGQGTRLTVV.